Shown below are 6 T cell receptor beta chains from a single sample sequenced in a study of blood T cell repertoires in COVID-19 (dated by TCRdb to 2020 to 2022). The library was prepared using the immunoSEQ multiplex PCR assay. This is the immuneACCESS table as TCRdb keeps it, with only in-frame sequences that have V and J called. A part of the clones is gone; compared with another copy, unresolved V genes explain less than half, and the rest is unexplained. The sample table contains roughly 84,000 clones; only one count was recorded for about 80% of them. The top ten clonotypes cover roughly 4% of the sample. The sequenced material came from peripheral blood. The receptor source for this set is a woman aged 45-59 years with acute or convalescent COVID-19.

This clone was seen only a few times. CDR3 protein: CASRGTSGGPSSYNEQFF. As DNA, the CDR3 is TGTGCCAGTAGGGGGACTAGCGGGGGCCCCAGCTCCTACAATGAGCAGTTCTTC. The V and J genes are TRBV19 and TRBJ2-1, with TRBD2 matching 14 bases. Losses at the gene ends were 6 bases for V and 0 bases for J; bases not matched to a gene: 7. The CDR3 has 18 residues. CDR1 is LNHDA, CDR2 SQIVND, per germline (reference sequence).

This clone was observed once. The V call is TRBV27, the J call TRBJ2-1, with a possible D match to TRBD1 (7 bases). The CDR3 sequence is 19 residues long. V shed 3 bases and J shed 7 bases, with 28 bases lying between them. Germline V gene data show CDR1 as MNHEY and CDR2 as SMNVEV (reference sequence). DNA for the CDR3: TGTGCCAGCAGTTTTGCGACAGGGACGGGGGAATTTCTGGGGAATGAGCAGTTCTTC. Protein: CASSFATGTGEFLGNEQFF.

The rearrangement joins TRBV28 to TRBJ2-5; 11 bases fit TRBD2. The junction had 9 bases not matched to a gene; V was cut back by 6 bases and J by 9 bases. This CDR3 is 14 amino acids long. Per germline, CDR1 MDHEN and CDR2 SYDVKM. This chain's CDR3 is CASRGTSGIWAQYF. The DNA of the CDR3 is TGTGCCAGCAGGGGGACTAGCGGCATTTGGGCCCAGTACTTC.

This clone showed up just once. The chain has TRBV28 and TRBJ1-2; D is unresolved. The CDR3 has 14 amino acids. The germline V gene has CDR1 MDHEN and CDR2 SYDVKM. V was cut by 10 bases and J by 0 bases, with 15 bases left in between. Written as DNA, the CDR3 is TGTGCCACTCACATCACCGTTTCTAACTATGGCTACACCTTC. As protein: CATHITVSNYGYTF.

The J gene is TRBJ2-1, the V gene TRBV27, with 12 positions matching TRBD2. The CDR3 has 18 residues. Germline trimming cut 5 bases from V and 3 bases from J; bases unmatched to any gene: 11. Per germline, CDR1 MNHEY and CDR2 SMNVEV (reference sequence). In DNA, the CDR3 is TGTGCCAGCAGTACCGGGACTAGCGGGTCCCAGGGCTACAATGAGCAGTTCTTC. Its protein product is CASSTGTSGSQGYNEQFF.

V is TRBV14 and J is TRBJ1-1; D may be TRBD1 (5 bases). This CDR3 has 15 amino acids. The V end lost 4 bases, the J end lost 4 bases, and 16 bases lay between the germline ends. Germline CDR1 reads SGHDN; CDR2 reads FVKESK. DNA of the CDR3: TGTGCCAGCAGCCCTTACGGGGGAGGTGTCACTGAAGCTTTCTTT. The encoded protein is CASSPYGGGVTEAFF.